This entry lists 10 T cell receptor beta chains sequenced from one sample in a study of T cell changes during pregnancy in multiple sclerosis. TCRdb keeps only in-frame clones here, not all; method: immunoSEQ multiplex PCR. The profile shows tens of thousands of clones, 85% to 90% of them singletons. The sequencing here drew on CD4+ T cells from peripheral blood mononuclear cells, taken in the first trimester of pregnancy. The receptors stem from a female donor with multiple sclerosis, enrolled in a pregnancy study.

The genes are TRBV18 and TRBJ2-6, with 7 positions matching TRBD1. V trimming: 3 bases; J trimming: 0 bases; junction bases outside the gene matches: 14. This CDR3 has 20 amino acids. Germline CDR1 KGHSH, CDR2 LQKENI. In DNA form, the CDR3 reads TGTGCCAGCTCACCGACATACATGACAGGGAGAAACTCTGGGGCCAACGTCCTGACTTTC. Amino acid sequence: CASSPTYMTGRNSGANVLTF.

The chain couples TRBV5-5 to TRBJ2-7, with 9 bases that match TRBD1. Germline CDR1 reads SGHKS; CDR2 reads YYEKEE (reference sequence). V gave up 3 bases and J gave up 6 bases; unmatched junction bases: 7. CDR3 size: 14 residues. The CDR3 here is CASSSHGTGIEQYF. CDR3 coding DNA: TGTGCCAGCAGCTCCCACGGGACAGGGATCGAGCAGTACTTC.

The chain is built from TRBV29-1 and TRBJ1-1, with a possible D match to TRBD1 (5 bases). Germline V gives CDR1 SQVTM, CDR2 ANQGSEA. Trimming removed 8 bases from V and 4 bases from J, with 20 bases in between. This CDR3 is 14 amino acids long. The CDR3: CSITTVGVGTEAFF. The CDR3 DNA reads as TGCAGCATTACGACGGTAGGGGTGGGCACTGAAGCTTTCTTT.

This chain joins TRBV2 and TRBJ1-5, with 7 bases identical to TRBD1. The CDR3 is made up of 14 amino acids. Trimming removed 4 bases from V and 4 bases from J; junction bases left unmatched: 4. CDR1 and CDR2 (germline): SNHLY, FYNNEI. CDR3 in amino acids: CASSGGQRNQPQHF. The CDR3 DNA reads TGTGCCAGCAGTGGGGGACAGCGTAATCAGCCCCAGCATTTT.

The chain has TRBV6-1 and TRBJ1-2; D is undetermined. Germline CDR1 is MNHNS and CDR2 is SASEGT. The CDR3 consists of 15 residues. V was cut by 4 bases and J by 5 bases, with 17 bases left in between. The CDR3 coding sequence is TGTGCCAGCAGTGTAACAGAGACGGGAACATATGGCTACACCTTC. Amino acids: CASSVTETGTYGYTF.

J is TRBJ2-3 and V is TRBV27; 9 bases agree with TRBD2. The CDR3 is made up of 15 amino acids. J lost 0 bases, V lost 4 bases, and 2 bases had no gene match. Germline CDR1 and CDR2: MNHEY and SMNVEV (reference sequence). This CDR3 is CASSWLAGSTDTQYF. The DNA of the CDR3 is TGTGCCAGCAGTTGGCTAGCGGGAAGCACAGATACGCAGTATTTT.

V gene TRBV29-1 combines with J gene TRBJ2-3; D possibly corresponds to TRBD2 (5 bases). Germline CDR1 is SQVTM and CDR2 is ANQGSEA. Trimming cost V 6 bases and J 4 bases, with 11 bases left between them. CDR3 length: 12 residues. The CDR3 reads CSVGHGADTQYF. The CDR3 coding sequence is TGCAGCGTAGGGCACGGGGCAGATACGCAGTATTTT.

CDR3: CASSGLEQGVLGEAFF. The CDR3, as DNA: TGTGCCAGCAGCGGGCTAGAACAGGGGGTTCTGGGTGAAGCTTTCTTT. The V and J genes are TRBV9 and TRBJ1-1, with 8 nucleotides matching TRBD1. J lost 7 bases, V lost 3 bases, and 14 bases had no gene match. Germline values: CDR1 SGDLS, CDR2 YYNGEE. This CDR3 is built from 16 residues.

The rearrangement uses TRBV19 and TRBJ1-5, with a tentative D call TRBD1 (6 bases). The CDR3 runs to 15 residues. Trimming took off 1 base at V and 7 bases at J, with 14 bases between the two ends. The germline V gene has CDR1 LNHDA and CDR2 SQIVND (reference sequence). The chain's CDR3 is CASSIGAGGGQPQHF. In DNA, the CDR3 is TGTGCCAGTAGTATAGGCGCGGGAGGGGGGCAGCCCCAGCATTTT.

The chain employs TRBV29-1 and TRBJ2-1; 12 bases fit TRBD2. Germline V gives CDR1 SQVTM, CDR2 ANQGSEA. This CDR3 contains 14 residues. The V gene end was trimmed by 6 bases and the J gene end by 6 bases; junction bases not matched to a gene: 6. CDR3 sequence: CSVVGLAGPNEQFF. CDR3 bases: TGCAGCGTCGTCGGACTAGCGGGACCCAATGAGCAGTTCTTC.